This T cell receptor beta chain stems from a study of T-cell memory formation after mild COVID-19. Germline CDR1 is MNHEY and CDR2 is SVGAGI. The V gene lost 5 bases and the J gene lost 6 bases, with 16 bases spanning the gap. The CDR3 covers 14 residues. TCRdb re-called the 5' RACE reads with MiXCR, one entry per CDR3 protein. The repertoire includes roughly 350,000 distinct CDR3 sequences, about 21% of them detected once, and 12% sits in the top ten. The sequenced sample consisted of PBMCs or a T cell subset sorted from them (not recorded which). The chain joins TRBV6-5 to TRBJ1-2, with TRBD1 as a possible D gene (6 bases). This TCR came from an adult woman who had mild COVID-19 (a few samples of this study predate the infection). Cell type and time point are not known. The CDR3, as DNA: TGTGCCAGCAGTAATCGGTGGGGGGCGGATGGCTACACCTTC. It encodes CASSNRWGADGYTF.